This T cell receptor beta chain emerged from a study of OX40 agonist ivuxolimab in advanced cancers. Profiled with immunoSEQ multiplex PCR; TCRdb holds only in-frame clones, not every one. Here the sample spans about 41,000 clones, 85% to 90% being singletons. The sample holds a few counts of this clone. The ends were cut back, 2 bases at V and 11 bases at J, with 18 bases in the middle. Looked up from germline, CDR1 is WSHSY and CDR2 is SAAADI. This CDR3 contains 14 residues. Sequenced here: CD4+ or CD8+ T cells sorted from blood, sampled in a trial of the OX40 agonist ivuxolimab. The chain recombines TRBV10-2 with TRBJ1-1; D gene uncertain. This clonotype was sampled from an adult with an advanced solid tumor such as melanoma, head and neck, liver or kidney cancer. As DNA, the CDR3 is TGCGCCAGCAGTGAGGGGCCTGCGCCCGGCGGGGCTTTCTTT. As protein: CASSEGPAPGGAFF.